This is a list of T cell receptor beta chains from one sample in a study of cytomegalovirus exposure and HLA in healthy donors. Method: immunoSEQ multiplex PCR; TCRdb's copy keeps in-frame clones and lacks some. The repertoire holds under 200,000 clones, with roughly 96% as singletons. Specimen: PBMCs. The origin of the receptors is a young woman in good health and CMV-seronegative. The CDR3 runs from the conserved cysteine through the conserved F or W. A D gene is named only where the DNA matches it firmly. For some rows the clone size is stated as once, few or many, or as a class when expanded; others skip it.

J: TRBJ1-2; D: .; size: .; V: TRBV6-1; DNA: TGTGCCAGCAGTGAAGGGAAGGCAGGGGTTATAGACTATGGCTACACCTTC; CDR3: CASSEGKAGVIDYGYTF
J: TRBJ2-5; D: .; size: .; V: TRBV6-1; DNA: TGTGCCAGCAGTGAAGCAGGAGGCAGGGAGACCCAGTACTTC; CDR3: CASSEAGGRETQYF
J: TRBJ2-3; D: TRBD2; size: .; V: TRBV5-1; DNA: TGCGCCAGCAGCGACACAGGACTAGCGGCAGATACGCAGTATTTT; CDR3: CASSDTGLAADTQYF
J: TRBJ2-3; D: TRBD2; size: .; V: TRBV5-1; DNA: TGCGCCAGCAGCTTACCGGGACTAGCGGGAGGGAAAGGAACAGATACGCAGTATTTT; CDR3: CASSLPGLAGGKGTDTQYF
J: TRBJ2-1; D: TRBD2; size: .; V: TRBV6-5; DNA: TGTGCCAGCAGTGGATCTAGCGGGGGGCGTAGTGAGCAGTTCTTC; CDR3: CASSGSSGGRSEQFF
J: TRBJ1-3; D: .; size: .; V: TRBV7-8; DNA: TGTGCCAGCAGCTTAGACAGCTCTGGAAACACCATATATTTT; CDR3: CASSLDSSGNTIYF
J: TRBJ2-7; D: .; size: .; V: TRBV25-1; DNA: TGTGCCAGCAGTGAATTGAGGGCAAACGAGCAGTACTTC; CDR3: CASSELRANEQYF
J: TRBJ1-2; D: .; size: .; V: TRBV6-5; DNA: TGTGCCAGCAGTTACGGAGGGGGCTACACCTTC; CDR3: CASSYGGGYTF
J: TRBJ1-2; D: .; size: .; V: TRBV2; DNA: TGTGCCAGCAGTAACAGCAGGGGTGACTATGGCTACACCTTC; CDR3: CASSNSRGDYGYTF
J: TRBJ2-7; D: TRBD1; size: .; V: TRBV7-8; DNA: TGTGCCAGCATCCCCAGACAGGGTACCTACGAGCAGTACTTC; CDR3: CASIPRQGTYEQYF
J: TRBJ2-7; D: .; size: .; V: TRBV18; DNA: TGTGCCAGCTCACCAGCGGGCTACGAGCAGTACTTC; CDR3: CASSPAGYEQYF
J: TRBJ2-5; D: .; size: .; V: TRBV29-1; DNA: TGCAGCGTCTCCCTAGGTAGCGGAGAGACCCAGTACTTC; CDR3: CSVSLGSGETQYF
J: TRBJ2-2; D: .; size: .; V: TRBV11-2; DNA: TGTGCCAGCAGCTTAGGGGGGGTTGGCATTACGAACACCGGGGAGCTGTTTTTT; CDR3: CASSLGGVGITNTGELFF
J: TRBJ1-3; D: .; size: .; V: TRBV6-5; DNA: TGTGCCAGCAGTTATGAAGCAGGGGCTGCTGGAAACACCATATATTTT; CDR3: CASSYEAGAAGNTIYF
J: TRBJ2-2; D: TRBD1; size: .; V: TRBV5-1; DNA: TGCGCCAGCAGCTCAAGGACAGGGGTCCTCATGAACACCGGGGAGCTGTTTTTT; CDR3: CASSSRTGVLMNTGELFF
J: TRBJ2-2; D: TRBD2; size: once; V: TRBV7-2; DNA: TGTGCCAGCAGCCTAGGACTAGCGACCACCGGGGAGCTGTTTTTT; CDR3: CASSLGLATTGELFF
J: TRBJ1-2; D: .; size: once; V: TRBV19; DNA: TGTGCCAGTAGGCTTACAGGGAGTAACTATGGCTACACCTTC; CDR3: CASRLTGSNYGYTF
J: TRBJ1-6; D: .; size: .; V: TRBV4-2; DNA: TGTGCCAGCAGCCAAGTTGCGGGCTCCTATAATTCACCCCTCCACTTT; CDR3: CASSQVAGSYNSPLHF
J: TRBJ2-7; D: TRBD1; size: .; V: TRBV29-1; DNA: TGCAGCGTTGAAGATGGCCAACAGGGGGCCTACGAGCAGTACTTC; CDR3: CSVEDGQQGAYEQYF
J: TRBJ2-2; D: TRBD1; size: once; V: TRBV27; DNA: TGTGCCAGCAGTTTCCCGACGACAGGGAGCAGGGAGCTGTTTTTT; CDR3: CASSFPTTGSRELFF
J: TRBJ2-7; D: TRBD1; size: .; V: TRBV18; DNA: TGTGCCAGCTCACCAGGGACAGGGGGTTTCTACGAGCAGTACTTC; CDR3: CASSPGTGGFYEQYF
J: TRBJ1-5; D: .; size: .; V: TRBV5-6; DNA: TGTGCCAGCAGCTTGTGGGGCCTTGATCAGCCCCAGCATTTT; CDR3: CASSLWGLDQPQHF
J: TRBJ2-3; D: TRBD2; size: .; V: TRBV6-4; DNA: TGTGCCAGCAGCGGGACTAGCAGAAGTTTTGGGCAGTATTTT; CDR3: CASSGTSRSFGQYF
J: TRBJ2-7; D: .; size: .; V: TRBV9; DNA: TGTGCCAGCAGCGCCGACTTGACTAGTTCGAACGAGCAGTACTTC; CDR3: CASSADLTSSNEQYF
J: TRBJ2-3; D: TRBD1; size: .; V: TRBV5-6; DNA: TGTGCCAGCAGCTGGGGACAGGGAAGCACAGATACGCAGTATTTT; CDR3: CASSWGQGSTDTQYF
J: TRBJ1-1; D: .; size: .; V: TRBV6-1; DNA: TGTGCCAGCAGTGAGACAGCGCCGGCTGAAGCTTTCTTT; CDR3: CASSETAPAEAFF
J: TRBJ2-5; D: TRBD2; size: .; V: TRBV5-1; DNA: TGCGCCAGCAGTAGGGCGGGGGACGCTTGGGAGCAGTACTTC; CDR3: CASSRAGDAWEQYF
J: TRBJ2-7; D: TRBD2; size: .; V: TRBV11-2; DNA: TGTGCCAGCAGCTTTGGTAGCGGGGCCGCCTACGAGCAGTACTTC; CDR3: CASSFGSGAAYEQYF